The 27 T cell receptor beta chains given below trace back to one sample, sequenced in a study of T cells after yellow fever vaccination. TCRdb reprocessed the 5' RACE reads with MiXCR, giving one entry per CDR3 protein. The sample carries hundreds of thousands of distinct CDR3 sequences, around an eighth recorded once. Sequencing used PBMCs, obtained on the day of the yellow fever booster vaccination. These receptors originate from a man aged 25 to 40 who received the YFV17D yellow fever vaccine.

This clonotype came up a few times. J is TRBJ2-5 and V is TRBV20-1, with 9 bases fitting TRBD2. Germline CDR1 DFQATT, CDR2 SNEGSKA (reference sequence). This CDR3 is 14 amino acids long. CDR3 amino acids: CSPTAGGIQETQYF. The CDR3 nucleotides read TGCAGCCCCACGGCGGGAGGGATCCAAGAGACCCAGTACTTC.

A few counts support this clonotype. The chain couples TRBV5-1 to TRBJ2-3; 8 nucleotides match TRBD1. Germline V lookup: CDR1 SGHRS, CDR2 YFSETQ. The CDR3 extends over 13 amino acids. J lost 2 bases, V lost 7 bases, and 3 bases had no gene match. CDR3 loop: CASGQGSTDTQYF. The CDR3 nucleotides are TGCGCCAGCGGACAGGGATCCACAGATACGCAGTATTTT.

There are a few counts of this clonotype. The chain recombines TRBV12-3 or TRBV12-4 with TRBJ2-5; D call uncertain. CDR3 length: 14 amino acids. The ends were cut back, 3 bases at V and 5 bases at J, with 13 bases in the middle. CDR3 DNA: TGTGCCAGCAGTTTCAAGTGGGCCTGGGAGACCCAGTACTTC. Translation gives CASSFKWAWETQYF.

The V call is TRBV14, the J call TRBJ2-7; D gene uncertain. Germline CDR1 SGHDN, CDR2 FVKESK. The CDR3 is 12 amino acids. Trimming removed 2 bases from V and 3 bases from J, with 5 bases in between. The CDR3 DNA is TGTGCCAGCAGCCAACGGCTCTACGAGCAGTACTTC. Amino acids: CASSQRLYEQYF.

The chain couples TRBV12-3 or TRBV12-4 to TRBJ1-2, with TRBD1 identical over 7 bases. CDR3 length equals 14 residues. V lost 3 bases and J lost 7; bases outside the gene matches: 8. The CDR3 DNA follows: TGTGCCAGCAGTTTGGGAGGGGGCCGTAGTGGCTACACCTTC. It specifies CASSLGGGRSGYTF.

The chain employs TRBV10-3 and TRBJ2-7; 7 positions match TRBD1. With 5 bases clipped from V and 2 bases from J, the junction kept 6 bases outside the gene matches. The CDR3 totals 14 residues. Germline V CDR1 and CDR2: ENHRY, SYGVKD. The CDR3 DNA reads TGTGCCATCAGTAATACCGGGACAGCCTACGAGCAGTACTTC. This sequence encodes CAISNTGTAYEQYF.

The chain carries TRBV13 and TRBJ2-1; D is undetermined. The CDR3 loop spans 15 amino acids. In germline, CDR1 is PRHDT, CDR2 FYEKMQ (reference sequence). V lost 7 bases, J lost 0 bases, and 13 bases lay in between. The chain's CDR3 is CASKNGFSSYNEQFF. The CDR3 DNA reads as TGTGCCAGCAAGAACGGCTTTAGCTCCTACAATGAGCAGTTCTTC.

The chain uses TRBV7-2 and TRBJ2-7, with 7 bases fitting TRBD1. The CDR3 sequence is 16 residues long. The germline V gene encodes CDR1 SGHTA and CDR2 FQGNSA. After removal of 0 bases from V and 6 bases from J, the junction contained 11 bases not matched to a gene. This CDR3 is CASSLARSDRGREQYF. Here the CDR3 DNA reads TGTGCCAGCAGCTTAGCGCGGAGTGATAGGGGGCGCGAGCAGTACTTC. Using reference TRBV7-2 and TRBJ2-7 for the parts outside the CDR3, the full variable domain is GAGVSQSPSNKVTEKGKDVELRCDPISGHTALYWYRQSLGQGLEFLIYFQGNSAPDKSGLPSDRFSAERTGGSVSTLTIQRTQQEDSAVYLCASSLARSDRGREQYFGPGTRLTVT.

This clonotype was seen a handful of times. V is TRBV7-9 and J is TRBJ2-5; possible D gene TRBD1, 6 bases. Trimming shortened V by 5 bases and J by 2 bases, and 12 bases separated the two germline ends. The length of the CDR3 is 14 residues. The germline V gene has CDR1 SEHNR and CDR2 FQNEAQ (reference sequence). The CDR3 sequence: CASSIVGAQETQYF. The CDR3 region has the DNA TGTGCCAGCAGCATCGTGGGGGCTCAAGAGACCCAGTACTTC.

This clonotype was picked up a small number of times. The rearrangement joins TRBV15 to TRBJ1-2; D is possibly TRBD1 (5 bases). The CDR3 runs to 13 residues. Germline V gives CDR1 LNHNV, CDR2 YYDKDF (reference sequence). Trimming shortened V by 5 bases and J by 2 bases, and 9 bases separated the two germline ends. CDR3 DNA: TGTGCCACCAGCGCGACAGAGAACTATGGCTACACCTTC. Translation gives CATSATENYGYTF.

This clonotype was observed a few times. This chain joins TRBV4-3 and TRBJ2-7; D unresolved. CDR3 length: 13 residues. Trimming cost V 1 base and J 2 bases, with 6 bases left between them. CDR1 and CDR2 from the germline V gene are LGHNA and YSLEER. The CDR3 DNA follows: TGCGCCAGCAGCCAAGCGCAGGCCTACGAGCAGTACTTC. Residues: CASSQAQAYEQYF.

The chain recombines TRBV7-3 with TRBJ2-1, with D hard to call. CDR1 is SGHTA, CDR2 FQGTGA, per germline. CDR3 length equals 15 residues. The ends were cut back, 5 bases at V and 4 bases at J, with 15 bases in the middle. The CDR3 region has the DNA TGTGCCAGCAGCCCAACTTCGGACGTATACAATGAGCAGTTCTTC. It specifies CASSPTSDVYNEQFF.

The DNA for the CDR3 is TGCAGTGCTAATCCCTTGGGCACAGAAGGAAACACTGAAGCTTTCTTT. Its translation: CSANPLGTEGNTEAFF. The chain recombines TRBV20-1 with TRBJ1-1; D not certain. Germline V gives CDR1 DFQATT, CDR2 SNEGSKA (reference sequence). V was pared by 4 bases and J by 2 bases, with 20 bases between. The CDR3 covers 16 residues.

The CDR3 region is CASSLGWGRRGTEAFF. The CDR3 region has the DNA TGTGCCAGCAGCTTGGGCTGGGGCAGGCGTGGAACTGAAGCTTTCTTT. V and J are TRBV5-6 and TRBJ1-1; TRBD1 might be the D (5 bases). CDR1 and CDR2 from the germline V gene are SGHDT and YYEEEE. V lost 0 bases and J lost 5, with 17 bases in between. The CDR3 totals 16 residues.

The table lists this clonotype with a few counts. The chain links TRBV7-2 to TRBJ1-2, with TRBD1 identical over 9 bases. The trim removed 5 bases at V and 5 bases at J, leaving 9 bases unmatched. This CDR3 region has 15 residues. CDR1 is SGHTA, CDR2 FQGNSA, per germline. The CDR3 sequence is CASSRTGVDGYGYTF. The CDR3 coding sequence is TGTGCCAGCAGCCGGACAGGGGTCGATGGTTATGGCTACACCTTC.

This clonotype was picked up a small number of times. This chain joins TRBV20-1 and TRBJ2-1, with 8 bases identical to TRBD2. Losses at the gene ends were 1 base for V and 0 bases for J; bases not matched to a gene: 11. Looked up from germline, CDR1 is DFQATT and CDR2 is SNEGSKA (reference sequence). The length of the CDR3 is 18 residues. The CDR3: CSARGGGGSRLSYNEQFF. The CDR3 bases are TGCAGTGCTAGAGGCGGCGGGGGGTCGCGCCTCTCCTACAATGAGCAGTTCTTC.

The chain is built from TRBV5-1 and TRBJ2-2, with D unclear. The length of the CDR3 is 12 residues. Germline CDR1 is SGHRS and CDR2 is YFSETQ. Trimming stripped 0 bases from V and 9 bases from J, with 6 bases between. DNA of the CDR3: TGCGCCAGCAGCTTGGATTCCTGGGAGCTGTTTTTT. It is translated as CASSLDSWELFF.

The chain uses TRBV29-1 and TRBJ1-1; D not certain. Germline V lookup: CDR1 SQVTM, CDR2 ANQGSEA. The CDR3 totals 13 residues. V shed 6 bases and J shed 0 bases, with 11 bases lying between them. The CDR3 loop is CSVSRGVNTEAFF. CDR3 nucleotide sequence: TGCAGCGTAAGCAGAGGCGTGAACACTGAAGCTTTCTTT.

This clonotype appeared a few times. The V call is TRBV14, the J call TRBJ2-6, with D uncertain. The germline gives CDR1 SGHDN, CDR2 FVKESK. The CDR3 consists of 16 residues. The ends were cut back, 8 bases at V and 0 bases at J, with 14 bases in the middle. The CDR3 DNA reads as TGTGCCAGCTGTTCTCTGAGAAGCTCTGGGGCCAACGTCCTGACTTTC. Amino acids: CASCSLRSSGANVLTF.

This clonotype has a single count. The J gene is TRBJ2-5, the V gene TRBV5-4; 11 nucleotides match TRBD2. The CDR3 runs to 16 residues. With 0 bases clipped from V and 4 bases from J, the junction kept 5 bases outside the gene matches. Germline assignment: CDR1 SGHNT and CDR2 YYREEE (reference sequence). The CDR3 spells CASSLALAGVAETQYF. CDR3 nucleotides: TGTGCCAGCAGCTTGGCACTAGCGGGAGTTGCAGAGACCCAGTACTTC.

V gene TRBV5-1 combines with J gene TRBJ1-6; D not resolved. V was cut by 4 bases and J by 7 bases, with 18 bases left in between. The CDR3 has 16 amino acids. Germline assignment: CDR1 SGHRS and CDR2 YFSETQ. CDR3 nucleotides: TGCGCCAGCAGCCCTGCGGCAGGACGGGAAAATTCACCCCTCCACTTT. Its protein is CASSPAAGRENSPLHF.

The chain carries TRBV29-1 and TRBJ1-4, with D tentatively TRBD1 (6 bases). The germline CDR1 and CDR2 sequences are SQVTM and ANQGSEA. The CDR3 spans 13 residues. The ends were cut back, 5 bases at V and 5 bases at J, with 12 bases in the middle. The CDR3 here is CSVRGGQNEKLFF. The DNA of the CDR3 is TGCAGCGTTAGAGGGGGGCAGAATGAAAAACTGTTTTTT. The complete variable domain, with remaining parts taken from reference TRBV29-1 and TRBJ1-4, reads SAVISQKPSRDICQRGTSLTIQCQVDSQVTMMFWYRQQPGQSLTLIATANQGSEATYESGFVIDKFPISRPNLTFSTLTVSNMSPEDSSIYLCSVRGGQNEKLFFGSGTQLSVL.

V is TRBV12-3 or TRBV12-4 and J is TRBJ1-2, with a weak D call TRBD1 (5 bases). The CDR3 runs 12 residues. V was trimmed by 4 bases and J by 5 bases, leaving 8 bases between them. CDR3 region: CASSSWGYGYTF. The CDR3 coding sequence is TGTGCCAGCAGTTCTTGGGGGTATGGCTACACCTTC.

This chain links TRBV7-2 with TRBJ2-7; 10 bases are shared with TRBD2. Germline V gene data show CDR1 as SGHTA and CDR2 as FQGNSA. J gave up 0 bases and V 5 bases, and 4 bases lay outside the gene matches. The CDR3 loop spans 15 amino acids. This chain's CDR3 is CASSTGLASSYEQYF. Written as DNA, the CDR3 is TGTGCCAGCAGCACGGGACTAGCGTCCTCCTACGAGCAGTACTTC.

The rearrangement joins TRBV7-9 to TRBJ2-2; D not certain. The CDR3 spans 13 residues. V lost 1 base and J lost 7, with 7 bases in between. CDR1 SEHNR and CDR2 FQNEAQ come from the germline V gene (reference sequence). The CDR3 region has the DNA TGTGCCAGCAGCTTAGATTTGGTCGGGGAGCTGTTTTTT. Translated: CASSLDLVGELFF.

The chain links TRBV29-1 to TRBJ2-3, with D maybe TRBD2 (6 bases). The CDR3 runs to 13 residues. Germline assignment: CDR1 SQVTM and CDR2 ANQGSEA. V lost 6 bases to trimming and J lost 5 bases, with 15 bases between them. The CDR3 sequence is CSVGKGRGDTQYF. For the CDR3, the DNA is TGCAGCGTCGGAAAGGGGCGGGGAGATACGCAGTATTTT.

This CDR3 is CASSLVWVAKNIQYF. CDR3 DNA sequence: TGTGCCAGCAGCTTAGTTTGGGTTGCCAAAAACATTCAGTACTTC. V gene TRBV11-2 combines with J gene TRBJ2-4; D call uncertain. V was clipped by 1 base and J by 1 base, with 8 bases between them. This CDR3 spans 15 amino acids. Germline-derived CDR1 and CDR2 are SGHAT and FQNNGV.